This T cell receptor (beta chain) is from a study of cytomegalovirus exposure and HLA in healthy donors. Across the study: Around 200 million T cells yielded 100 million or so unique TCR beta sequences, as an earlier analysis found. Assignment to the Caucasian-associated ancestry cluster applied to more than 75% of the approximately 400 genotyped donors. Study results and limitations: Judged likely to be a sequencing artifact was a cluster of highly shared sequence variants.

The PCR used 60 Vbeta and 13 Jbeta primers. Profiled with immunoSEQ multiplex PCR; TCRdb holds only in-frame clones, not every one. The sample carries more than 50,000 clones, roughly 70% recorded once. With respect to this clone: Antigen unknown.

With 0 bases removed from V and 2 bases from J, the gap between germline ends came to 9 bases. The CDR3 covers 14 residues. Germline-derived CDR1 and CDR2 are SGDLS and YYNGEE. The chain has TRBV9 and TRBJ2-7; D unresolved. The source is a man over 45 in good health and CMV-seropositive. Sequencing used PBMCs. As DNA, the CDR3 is TGTGCCAGCAGCGTAGTCCCAGCGACCTACGAGCAGTACTTC. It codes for CASSVVPATYEQYF.